Listed below are T cell receptor beta chains from one sample, sequenced in a study of blood T cell repertoires in COVID-19. Method: immunoSEQ multiplex PCR; TCRdb's copy keeps in-frame clones and lacks some. The sample carries about 430,000 clones, around nine tenths recorded once. Specimen: PBMCs or T cells enriched from blood (not recorded which). The receptors derive from a young woman who had been exposed to COVID-19. Both conserved end residues are part of each CDR3. The order of the fields is CDR3 protein, CDR3 DNA, V gene, clone size, J gene, D gene. D genes are given only for firm matches. A row's size may be missing; if present it is once, few, many or a size class.

CASSQSMSSYNEQFF TGTGCCAGCAGCCAGTCCATGAGCTCCTACAATGAGCAGTTCTTC TRBV4-2 . TRBJ2-1 .
CASSLGQLNEKLFF TGTGCCAGCAGCCTGGGACAGCTTAATGAAAAACTGTTTTTT TRBV7-2 . TRBJ1-4 TRBD1
CASIVGERLIKQETQYF TGCGCCAGCATAGTCGGCGAGCGATTAATTAAACAAGAGACCCAGTACTTC TRBV5-1 few TRBJ2-5 .
CASSLNGGAGNTGELFF TGTGCCAGCAGCTTAAACGGAGGGGCGGGGAACACCGGGGAGCTGTTTTTT TRBV7-7 . TRBJ2-2 .
CASTSNLNTIYF TGTGCCAGCACCTCTAACCTAAACACCATATATTTT TRBV28 . TRBJ1-3 .
CASSPQSGAWSYEQYF TGCGCCAGCAGCCCACAAAGCGGGGCGTGGAGCTACGAGCAGTACTTC TRBV5-1 . TRBJ2-7 TRBD2
CAISTSGGGTDTQYF TGTGCCATCAGTACTTCCGGGGGAGGCACAGATACGCAGTATTTT TRBV10-3 . TRBJ2-3 .
CASSLVGSSYNEQFF TGTGCCAGCAGCTTAGTTGGCAGCTCCTACAATGAGCAGTTCTTC TRBV11-2 . TRBJ2-1 .
CASSQMGRGEYEQYF TGCGCCAGCAGCCAAATGGGGCGCGGGGAATACGAGCAGTACTTC TRBV4-1 . TRBJ2-7 .
CASRPDPTGTPQPQHF TGTGCCAGCAGGCCCGACCCTACAGGCACCCCTCAGCCCCAGCATTTT TRBV28 . TRBJ1-5 .
CASSEFYMQTQYF TGCGCCAGCAGTGAGTTCTATATGCAGACCCAGTACTTC TRBV10-1 . TRBJ2-5 .